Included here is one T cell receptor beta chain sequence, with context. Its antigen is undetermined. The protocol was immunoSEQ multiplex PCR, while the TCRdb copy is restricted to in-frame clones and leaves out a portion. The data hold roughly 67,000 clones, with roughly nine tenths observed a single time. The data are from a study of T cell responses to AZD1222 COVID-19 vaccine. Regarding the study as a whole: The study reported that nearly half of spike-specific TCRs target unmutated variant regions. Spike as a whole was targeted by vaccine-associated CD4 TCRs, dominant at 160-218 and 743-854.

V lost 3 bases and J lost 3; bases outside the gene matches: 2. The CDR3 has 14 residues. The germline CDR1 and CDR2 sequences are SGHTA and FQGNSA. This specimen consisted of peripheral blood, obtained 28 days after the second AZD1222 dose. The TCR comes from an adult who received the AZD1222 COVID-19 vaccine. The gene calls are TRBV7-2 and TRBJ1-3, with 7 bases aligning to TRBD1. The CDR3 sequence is CASSFTGVGNTIYF. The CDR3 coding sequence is TGTGCCAGCAGCTTCACAGGGGTTGGAAACACCATATATTTT.